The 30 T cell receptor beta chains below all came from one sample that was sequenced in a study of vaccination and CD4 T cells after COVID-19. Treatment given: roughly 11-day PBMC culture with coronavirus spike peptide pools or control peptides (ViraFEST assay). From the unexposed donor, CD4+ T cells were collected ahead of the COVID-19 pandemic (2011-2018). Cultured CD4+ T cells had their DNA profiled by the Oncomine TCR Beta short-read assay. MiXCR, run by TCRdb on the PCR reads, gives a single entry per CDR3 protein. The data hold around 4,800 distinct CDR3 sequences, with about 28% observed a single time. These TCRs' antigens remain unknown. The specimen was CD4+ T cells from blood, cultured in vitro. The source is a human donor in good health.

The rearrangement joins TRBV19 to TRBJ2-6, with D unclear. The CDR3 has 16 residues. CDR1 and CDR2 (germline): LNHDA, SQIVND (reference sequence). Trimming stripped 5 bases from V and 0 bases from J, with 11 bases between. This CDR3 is CASSQGRASGANVLTF. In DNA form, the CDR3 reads TGTGCCAGTAGTCAAGGACGGGCCTCTGGGGCCAACGTCCTGACTTTC.

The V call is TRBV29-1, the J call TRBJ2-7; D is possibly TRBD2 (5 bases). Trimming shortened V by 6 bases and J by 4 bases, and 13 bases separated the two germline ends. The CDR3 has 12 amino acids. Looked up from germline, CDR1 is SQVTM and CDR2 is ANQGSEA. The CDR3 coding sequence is TGCAGCGTCGAAACAACGGGGTACGAGCAGTACTTC. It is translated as CSVETTGYEQYF.

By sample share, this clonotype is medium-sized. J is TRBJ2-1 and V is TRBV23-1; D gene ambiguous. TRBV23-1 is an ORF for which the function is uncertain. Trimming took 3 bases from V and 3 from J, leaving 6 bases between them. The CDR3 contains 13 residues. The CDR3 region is CASSQGIYNEQFF. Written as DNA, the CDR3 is TGCGCCAGCAGTCAGGGGATCTACAATGAGCAGTTCTTC.

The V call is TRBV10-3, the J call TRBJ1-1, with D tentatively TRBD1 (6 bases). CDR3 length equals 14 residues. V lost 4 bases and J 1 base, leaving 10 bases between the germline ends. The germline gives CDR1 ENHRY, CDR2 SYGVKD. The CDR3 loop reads CAISVGGGNTEAFF. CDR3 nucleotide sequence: TGTGCCATCAGTGTAGGAGGGGGGAACACTGAAGCTTTCTTT.

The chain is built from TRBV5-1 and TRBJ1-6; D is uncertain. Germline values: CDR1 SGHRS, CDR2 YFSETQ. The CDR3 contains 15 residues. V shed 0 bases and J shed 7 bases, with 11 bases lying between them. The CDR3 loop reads CASSLDQVPNSPLHF. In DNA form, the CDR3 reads TGCGCCAGCAGCTTGGATCAGGTTCCGAATTCACCCCTCCACTTT.

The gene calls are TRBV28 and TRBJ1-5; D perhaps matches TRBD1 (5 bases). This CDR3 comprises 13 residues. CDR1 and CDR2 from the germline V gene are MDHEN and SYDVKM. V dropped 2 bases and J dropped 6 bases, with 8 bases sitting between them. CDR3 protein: CASSLPDSQPQHF. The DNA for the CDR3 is TGTGCCAGCAGTTTACCTGACAGTCAGCCCCAGCATTTT.

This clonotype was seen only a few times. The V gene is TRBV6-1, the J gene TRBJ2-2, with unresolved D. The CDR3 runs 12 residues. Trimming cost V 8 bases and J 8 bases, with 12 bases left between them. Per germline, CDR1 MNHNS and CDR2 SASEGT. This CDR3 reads CASLRFGGELFF. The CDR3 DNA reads TGTGCCAGCCTCCGGTTCGGGGGGGAGCTGTTTTTT.

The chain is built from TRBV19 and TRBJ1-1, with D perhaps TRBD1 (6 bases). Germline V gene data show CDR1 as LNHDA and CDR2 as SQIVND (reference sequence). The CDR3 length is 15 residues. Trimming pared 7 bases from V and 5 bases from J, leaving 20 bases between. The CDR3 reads CASTNRKGGETEAFF. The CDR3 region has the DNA TGTGCCAGTACAAATAGAAAGGGGGGTGAGACTGAAGCTTTCTTT.

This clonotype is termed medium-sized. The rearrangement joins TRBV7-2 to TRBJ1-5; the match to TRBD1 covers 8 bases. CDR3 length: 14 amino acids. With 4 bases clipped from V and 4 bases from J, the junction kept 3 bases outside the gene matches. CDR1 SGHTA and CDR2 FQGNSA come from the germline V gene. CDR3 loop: CASSSRTGNQPQHF. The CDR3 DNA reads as TGTGCCAGCAGCTCTCGGACAGGGAATCAGCCCCAGCATTTT.

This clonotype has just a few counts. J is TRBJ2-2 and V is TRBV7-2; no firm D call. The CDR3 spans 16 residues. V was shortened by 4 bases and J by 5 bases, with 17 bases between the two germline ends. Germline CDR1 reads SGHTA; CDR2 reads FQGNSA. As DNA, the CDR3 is TGTGCCAGCAGCTCCACGACGGGTCTACGTACCGGGGAGCTGTTTTTT. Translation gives CASSSTTGLRTGELFF.

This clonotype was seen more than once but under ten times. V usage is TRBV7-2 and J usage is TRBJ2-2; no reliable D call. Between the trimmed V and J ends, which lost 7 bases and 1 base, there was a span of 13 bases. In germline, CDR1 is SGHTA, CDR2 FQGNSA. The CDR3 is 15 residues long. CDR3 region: CASKVGIMNTGELFF. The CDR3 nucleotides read TGTGCCAGCAAAGTGGGAATTATGAACACCGGGGAGCTGTTTTTT.

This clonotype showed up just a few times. The CDR3 nucleotides read TGTGCCAGCAGTGAATTGGCTTCTGCTGAAGCTTTCTTT. It encodes CASSELASAEAFF. The V and J genes are TRBV6-1 and TRBJ1-1; no firm D call. The CDR3 has 13 amino acids. Trimming cost V 2 bases and J 6 bases, with 10 bases left between them. CDR1 is MNHNS, CDR2 SASEGT, per germline.

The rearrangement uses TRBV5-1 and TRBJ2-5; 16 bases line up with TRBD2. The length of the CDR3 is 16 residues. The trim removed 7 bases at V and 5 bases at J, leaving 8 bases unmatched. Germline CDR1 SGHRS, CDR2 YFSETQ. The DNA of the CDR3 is TGCGCCAGCCGGCCGGGACTAGCGGGGGGGCGGGAGACCCAGTACTTC. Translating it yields CASRPGLAGGRETQYF.

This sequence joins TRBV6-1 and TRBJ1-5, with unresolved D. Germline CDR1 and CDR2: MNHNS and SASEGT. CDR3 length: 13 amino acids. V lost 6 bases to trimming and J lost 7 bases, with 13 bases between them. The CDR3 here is CASSRDPRQPQHF. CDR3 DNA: TGTGCCAGCAGCCGAGATCCGAGACAGCCCCAGCATTTT.

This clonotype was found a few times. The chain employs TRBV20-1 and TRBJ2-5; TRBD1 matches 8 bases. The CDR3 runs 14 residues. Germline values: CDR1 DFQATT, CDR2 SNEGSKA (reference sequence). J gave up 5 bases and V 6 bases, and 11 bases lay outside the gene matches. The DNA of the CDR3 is TGCAGTGCACAAGGACAGGGTCTAACGGAGACCCAGTACTTC. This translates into CSAQGQGLTETQYF.

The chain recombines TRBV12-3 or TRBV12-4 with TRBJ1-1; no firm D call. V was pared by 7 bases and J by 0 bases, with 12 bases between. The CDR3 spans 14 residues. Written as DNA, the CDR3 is TGTGCCAGCAAGACCGAAAGCATGAACACTGAAGCTTTCTTT. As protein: CASKTESMNTEAFF.

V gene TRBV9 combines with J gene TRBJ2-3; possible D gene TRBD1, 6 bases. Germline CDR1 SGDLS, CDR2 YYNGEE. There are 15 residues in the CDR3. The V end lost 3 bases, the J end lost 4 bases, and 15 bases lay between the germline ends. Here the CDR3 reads CASSAGDGRSDTQYF. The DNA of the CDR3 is TGTGCCAGCAGCGCAGGGGACGGACGATCAGATACGCAGTATTTT.

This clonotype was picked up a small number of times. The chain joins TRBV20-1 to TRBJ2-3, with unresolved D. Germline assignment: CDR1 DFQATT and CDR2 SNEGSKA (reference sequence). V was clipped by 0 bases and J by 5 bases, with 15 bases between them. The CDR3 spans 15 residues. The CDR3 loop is CSARDSLGMVDTQYF. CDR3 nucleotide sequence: TGCAGTGCTAGAGATTCTCTGGGTATGGTAGATACGCAGTATTTT.

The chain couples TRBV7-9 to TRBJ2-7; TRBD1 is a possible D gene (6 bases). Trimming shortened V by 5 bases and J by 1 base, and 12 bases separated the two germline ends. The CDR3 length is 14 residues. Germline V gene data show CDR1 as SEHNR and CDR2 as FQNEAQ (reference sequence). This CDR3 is CASSRQATSYEQYF. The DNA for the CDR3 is TGTGCCAGCAGCCGACAGGCCACGTCCTACGAGCAGTACTTC.

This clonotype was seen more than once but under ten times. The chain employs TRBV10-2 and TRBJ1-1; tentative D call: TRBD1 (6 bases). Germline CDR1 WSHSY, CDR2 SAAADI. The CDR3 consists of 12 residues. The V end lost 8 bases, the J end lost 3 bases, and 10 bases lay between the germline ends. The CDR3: CASLDSHTEAFF. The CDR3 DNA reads TGCGCCAGCTTGGACAGTCACACTGAAGCTTTCTTT.

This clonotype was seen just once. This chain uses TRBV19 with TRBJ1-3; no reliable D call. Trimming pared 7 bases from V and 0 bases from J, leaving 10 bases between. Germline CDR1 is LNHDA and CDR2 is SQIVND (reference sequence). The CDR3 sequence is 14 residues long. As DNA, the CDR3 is TGTGCCAGTATGACGGTGAGCTCTGGAAACACCATATATTTT. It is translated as CASMTVSSGNTIYF. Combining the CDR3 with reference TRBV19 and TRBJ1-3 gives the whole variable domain DGGITQSPKYLFRKEGQNVTLSCEQNLNHDAMYWYRQDPGQGLRLIYYSQIVNDFQKGDIAEGYSVSREKKESFPLTVTSAQKNPTAFYLCASMTVSSGNTIYFGEGSWLTVV.

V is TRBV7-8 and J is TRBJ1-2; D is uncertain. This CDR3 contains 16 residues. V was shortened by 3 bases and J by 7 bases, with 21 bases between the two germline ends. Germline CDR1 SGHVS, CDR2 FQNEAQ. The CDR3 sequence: CASSLRFGPGITGYTF. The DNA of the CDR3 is TGTGCCAGCAGCTTGCGTTTTGGACCGGGGATTACTGGCTACACCTTC.

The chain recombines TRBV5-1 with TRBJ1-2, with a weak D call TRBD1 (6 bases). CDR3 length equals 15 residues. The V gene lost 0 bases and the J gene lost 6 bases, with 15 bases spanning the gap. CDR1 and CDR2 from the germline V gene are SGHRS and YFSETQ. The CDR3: CASSLADWGADGYTF. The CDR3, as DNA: TGCGCCAGCAGCTTGGCCGATTGGGGGGCGGATGGCTACACCTTC.

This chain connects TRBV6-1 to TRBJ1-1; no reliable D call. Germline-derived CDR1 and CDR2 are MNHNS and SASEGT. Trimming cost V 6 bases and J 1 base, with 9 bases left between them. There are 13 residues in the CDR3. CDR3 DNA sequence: TGTGCCAGCAGCCGCTTGACGAACACTGAAGCTTTCTTT. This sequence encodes CASSRLTNTEAFF.

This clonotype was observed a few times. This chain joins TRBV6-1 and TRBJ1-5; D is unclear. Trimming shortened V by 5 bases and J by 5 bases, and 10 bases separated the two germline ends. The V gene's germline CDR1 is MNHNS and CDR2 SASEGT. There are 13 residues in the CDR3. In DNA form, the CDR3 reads TGTGCCAGCAGTACAACTAAAGATCAGCCCCAGCATTTT. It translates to CASSTTKDQPQHF.

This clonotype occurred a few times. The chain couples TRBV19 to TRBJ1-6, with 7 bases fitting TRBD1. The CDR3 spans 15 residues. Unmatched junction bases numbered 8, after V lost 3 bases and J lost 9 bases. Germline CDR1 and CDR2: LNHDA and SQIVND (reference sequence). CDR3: CASSIADRVPSPLHF. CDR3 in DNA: TGTGCCAGTAGTATTGCCGACAGGGTCCCTTCACCCCTCCACTTT.

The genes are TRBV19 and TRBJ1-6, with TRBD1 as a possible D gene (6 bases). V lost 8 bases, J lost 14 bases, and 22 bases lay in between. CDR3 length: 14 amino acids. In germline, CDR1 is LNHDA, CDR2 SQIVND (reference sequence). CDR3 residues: CASRSGTSVLSLHF. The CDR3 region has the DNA TGTGCCAGTCGCTCCGGGACATCCGTTCTGTCCCTCCACTTT.

The CDR3 is CASSQDPSAGGYEQYF. The DNA of the CDR3 is TGTGCCAGCAGCCAAGATCCCTCCGCAGGGGGCTACGAGCAGTACTTC. The chain recombines TRBV11-2 with TRBJ2-7, with 7 bases that match TRBD1. Germline V lookup: CDR1 SGHAT, CDR2 FQNNGV. This CDR3 spans 16 amino acids. V lost 5 bases to trimming and J lost 3 bases; unmatched junction nucleotides: 13.

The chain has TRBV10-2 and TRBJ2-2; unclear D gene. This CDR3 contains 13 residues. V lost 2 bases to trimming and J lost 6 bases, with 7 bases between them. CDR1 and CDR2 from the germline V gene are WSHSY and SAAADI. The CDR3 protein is CASSEGLAGELFF. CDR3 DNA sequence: TGCGCCAGCAGTGAGGGTTTGGCCGGGGAGCTGTTTTTT.

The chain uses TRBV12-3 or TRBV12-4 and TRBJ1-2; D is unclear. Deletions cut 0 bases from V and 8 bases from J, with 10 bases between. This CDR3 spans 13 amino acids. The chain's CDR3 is CASSLALNRGYTF. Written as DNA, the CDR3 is TGTGCCAGCAGTTTAGCGCTTAACCGGGGCTACACCTTC.